The 3 T cell receptor beta chains listed next were all sequenced from one sample in a study of cytomegalovirus exposure and HLA in healthy donors. The PCR employed 60 Vbeta primers together with 13 Jbeta primers. Data came from immunoSEQ multiplex PCR; TCRdb stores just in-frame clones and leaves some out. This sample has 160,000 or so clones, with over 60% found just once. Source material: PBMCs. These receptors were obtained from a man aged 35 to 55 in good health and CMV-seropositive.

This clone was seen once. The V call is TRBV29-1, the J call TRBJ2-7; 8 positions agree with TRBD2. CDR3 size: 15 residues. J was trimmed by 2 bases and V by 4 bases; bases with no gene match: 10. The germline CDR1 and CDR2 sequences are SQVTM and ANQGSEA. CDR3 coding DNA: TGCAGCGTTGGGGGGGTGGTAGCGGGAACCTACGAGCAGTACTTC. It is translated as CSVGGVVAGTYEQYF.

In this sample, this clone turned up a few times. The J gene is TRBJ2-1, the V gene TRBV4-1; 9 nucleotides align to TRBD1. CDR1 and CDR2 from the germline V gene are MGHRA and YSYEKL. This CDR3 spans 15 amino acids. V lost 4 bases, J lost 7 bases, and 8 bases stayed unmatched. The CDR3 DNA reads as TGCGCCAGCAGCCCTCGGGACAGGGAAAGGAATGAGCAGTTCTTC. It codes for CASSPRDRERNEQFF.

In its sample, this clone was seen once. This chain connects TRBV2 to TRBJ2-2, with D maybe TRBD1 (5 bases). V lost 6 bases to trimming and J lost 2 bases, with 13 bases between them. Germline CDR1 and CDR2: SNHLY and FYNNEI. CDR3 size: 15 residues. In nucleotides, the CDR3 is TGTGCCAGCAGAGAGCTGACAGCTAACACCGGGGAGCTGTTTTTT. It translates to CASRELTANTGELFF.